This T cell receptor beta chain came from a study of cytomegalovirus exposure and HLA in healthy donors. Overall study: Earlier sequencing of about 200 million T cells yielded roughly 120 million unique TCR beta sequences. General study results and limits: Later analysis showed TCR association rates varying by HLA locus, highest for DRB1 and lowest for HLA-C. A missense DCLRE1C variant was associated with V- and J-gene trimming of TCR beta chains in a later analysis, and an independent cohort replicated the association.

In this sample, this clone turned up a few times. Its antigen is still unknown. PCR amplification relied on 60 Vbeta primers (plus 13 Jbeta primers). Method: immunoSEQ multiplex PCR; TCRdb's copy keeps in-frame clones and lacks some. The data hold about 180,000 clones, with 84% observed a single time. Trimming removed 0 bases from V and 2 bases from J; junction bases left unmatched: 3. Germline CDR1 and CDR2: LGHNA and YNFKEQ. This CDR3 comprises 15 residues. The sequencing input was PBMCs. The chain couples TRBV4-2 to TRBJ2-5; 7 positions match TRBD2. This TCR derives from a young man in good health and CMV-seronegative. CDR3 loop: CASSQEWDYQETQYF. Written as DNA, the CDR3 is TGTGCCAGCAGCCAAGAATGGGACTATCAAGAGACCCAGTACTTC.